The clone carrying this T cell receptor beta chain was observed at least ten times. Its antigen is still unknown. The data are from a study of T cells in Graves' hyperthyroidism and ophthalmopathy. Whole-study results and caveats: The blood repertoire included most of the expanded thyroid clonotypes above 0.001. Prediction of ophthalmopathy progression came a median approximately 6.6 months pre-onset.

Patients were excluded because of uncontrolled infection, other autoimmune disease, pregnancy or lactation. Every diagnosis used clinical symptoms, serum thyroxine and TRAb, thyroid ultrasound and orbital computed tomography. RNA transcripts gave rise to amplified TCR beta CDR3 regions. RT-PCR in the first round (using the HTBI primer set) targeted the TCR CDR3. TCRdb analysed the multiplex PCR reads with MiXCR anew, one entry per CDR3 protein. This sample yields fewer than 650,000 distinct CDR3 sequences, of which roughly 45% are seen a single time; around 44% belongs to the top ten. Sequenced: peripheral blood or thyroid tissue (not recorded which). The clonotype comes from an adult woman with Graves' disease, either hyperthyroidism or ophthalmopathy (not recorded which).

CDR3 protein: CASSVRDDQPQHF. CDR3 bases: TGTGCCAGCAGTGTCAGGGACGATCAGCCCCAGCATTTT. This chain joins TRBV6-1 and TRBJ1-5; D may be TRBD1 (5 bases). CDR1 and CDR2 (germline): MNHNS, SASEGT. V was clipped by 4 bases and J by 5 bases, with 9 bases between them. This CDR3 comprises 13 residues.